The clone carrying this T cell receptor (beta chain) was recorded only once. Its antigen is unknown. At one of its ends the junction is not consistent with the germline gene, which may arise from a read error. This record belongs to a study of cytomegalovirus exposure and HLA in healthy donors. The study's findings and limits: In a later analysis, TCR association rates varied by HLA locus: DRB1 most, HLA-C fewest. Accurate HLA-A and HLA-B prediction from TCR beta sequences was reported for most subjects. A later analysis reportedly found that, within productive TCRs, an Asian-associated ancestry cluster had fewer N-insertions than the mean observed across the roughly 670 donors. It was only CMV serostatus that was available as immune exposure information.

Use of 60 Vbeta and 13 Jbeta primers characterized the PCR. Measured with immunoSEQ multiplex PCR; TCRdb has only the in-frame clones, and not every one. The data show roughly 110,000 clones, 76% seen once. CDR3 length: 11 residues. Germline V gives CDR1 SNHLY, CDR2 FYNNEI. The chain combines TRBV2 with TRBJ1-5; D uncertain. Sample: PBMCs. The receptor's source is a man between 18 and 29 years old in good health and CMV-seronegative. The CDR3 DNA follows: TGTGCCAGCAGTGTAAATCGCAGGTTTGATTTT. Its translation: CASSVNRRFDF.